A selection of T cell receptor beta chains follows, all from one sample in a study of blood T cell repertoires in COVID-19. The repertoire was sequenced with immunoSEQ multiplex PCR; TCRdb's copy has only in-frame clones and lacks some. The sample lists hundreds of thousands of clones; around 91% were seen once. Input material: PBMCs or T cells enriched from blood (not recorded which). The receptor source for this set is a woman aged 40 to 50 who had recovered from COVID-19. CDR3s include the opening cysteine and the closing phenylalanine or tryptophan. D genes are given only for firm matches. Clone size is not always given. Where it is, it says once, few, many or a class for expanded clones.

>TRBV7-2|-|-|TRBJ2-5
TGTGCCAGCAGCTTAGTGGTGGGAGCAGAAAGGACCCAGTACTTC
CASSLVVGAERTQYF
>TRBV15|-|-|TRBJ2-3
TGTGCCACCAGCAGAGCCCTGGGTAGGACTAACACAGATACGCAGTATTTT
CATSRALGRTNTDTQYF
>TRBV28|-|-|TRBJ1-4
TGTGCCAGCAGTTTCGGGGGAGACGAAAAACTGTTTTTT
CASSFGGDEKLFF
>TRBV4-2|-|-|TRBJ2-1
TGTGCCAGCAGCCAAGCCCAGCAAGGTGGCGGTGAGCAGTTCTTC
CASSQAQQGGGEQFF
>TRBV7-2|-|-|TRBJ2-7
TGTGCCAGCAGCTTAGATGCGGGCGGCCCCCCCTTCGAGCAGTACTTC
CASSLDAGGPPFEQYF
>TRBV29-1|-|-|TRBJ2-7
TGCAGCGTTACAAACCGGGTTTCCTACGAGCAGTACTTC
CSVTNRVSYEQYF
>TRBV4-1|-|-|TRBJ1-1
TGCGCCAGCAGACACCCCGCCGGAGGGGCTGAAGCTTTCTTT
CASRHPAGGAEAFF
>TRBV30|-|-|TRBJ2-7
TGTGCCTGGAATAGTTACGTCTCCTACGAGCAGTACTTC
CAWNSYVSYEQYF
>TRBV7-3|-|-|TRBJ1-1
TGTGCCAGCAGCCCCGCGGGAACCACTGAAGCTTTCTTT
CASSPAGTTEAFF
>TRBV28|TRBD1|-|TRBJ2-7
TGTGCCAGCAGTCCCACAGGGGCCCCCTACGAGCAGTACTTC
CASSPTGAPYEQYF
>TRBV28|-|-|TRBJ2-7
TGTGCCAGCAGTTCACCGGGATCCTCCTACGAGCAGTACTTC
CASSSPGSSYEQYF
>TRBV27|TRBD1|-|TRBJ1-5
TGTGCCAGCAGTTTATACCAGGGGGCGAATCAGCCCCAGCATTTT
CASSLYQGANQPQHF
>TRBV10-2|-|-|TRBJ2-7
TGCGCCAGCAGTGAGTCGAGCGGGACATGGGTTTTTGAGCAGTACTTC
CASSESSGTWVFEQYF
>TRBV5-4|TRBD1|-|TRBJ2-1
TGTGCCAGCAGCCCCCCCGGGACAGGATACAATGAGCAGTTCTTC
CASSPPGTGYNEQFF
>TRBV10-1|-|-|TRBJ1-1
TGCGCCATCAAATGCGGACAGTCGGAAAATAGTGAAGCTTTCTTT
CAIKCGQSENSEAFF
>TRBV30|-|-|TRBJ2-1
TGTGCCTGGAGTCTGGACTCATACAATGAGCAGTTCTTC
CAWSLDSYNEQFF
>TRBV27|-|-|TRBJ1-5
TGTGCCAGCAGTTTATCGGGGGGTTGGCAGCCCCAGCATTTT
CASSLSGGWQPQHF
>TRBV15|-|-|TRBJ2-5
TGTGCCACCAGCAGAGATCCCACTAAAGAGACCCAGTACTTC
CATSRDPTKETQYF
>TRBV19|-|-|TRBJ1-3
TGTGCCAGTAGTGAACAGGTAGACTCTGGAAACACCATATATTTT
CASSEQVDSGNTIYF
>TRBV4-2|TRBD2|-|TRBJ2-6
TGTGCCAGCAGCCCCACTAGCGGGAGGGTCTCTGGGGCCAACGTCCTGACTTTC
CASSPTSGRVSGANVLTF
>TRBV10-1|TRBD1|-|TRBJ2-1
TGCGCCAGCAGTGAGTGGACAGGGGATTCCAATGAGCAGTTCTTC
CASSEWTGDSNEQFF
>TRBV11-1|TRBD2|-|TRBJ2-7
TGTGCCAGCAGCCGACTAGCGGTAACCTACGAGCAGTACTTC
CASSRLAVTYEQYF
>TRBV7-2|-|-|TRBJ2-7
TGTGCCAGCAGCCCACAGGGGGGGGAGCAGTACTTC
CASSPQGGEQYF
>TRBV7-2|-|-|TRBJ2-5
TGTGCCAGCAGCCGGGGACTTTTACAAGAGACCCAGTACTTC
CASSRGLLQETQYF
>TRBV29-1|-|-|TRBJ1-1
TGCAGCGCTAGCAGCACTGAAGCTTTCTTT
CSASSTEAFF
>TRBV7-2|-|-|TRBJ1-4
TGTGCCAGCAGCCCGTTCGAGTCTAATGAAAAACTGTTTTTT
CASSPFESNEKLFF
>TRBV11-1|TRBD2|-|TRBJ2-1
TGTGCCAGCAGCCCCCTTGGAGCGGGGGCCCACAATGAGCAGTTCTTC
CASSPLGAGAHNEQFF
>TRBV7-3|-|few|TRBJ2-3
TGTGCCAGCAGCTTAATTCGGGATGATACGCAGTATTTT
CASSLIRDDTQYF
>TRBV7-2|-|-|TRBJ1-5
TGTGCCAGCAGCTTAGGAGGCGATCAGCCCCAGCATTTT
CASSLGGDQPQHF
>TRBV2|-|-|TRBJ1-2
TGTGCCAGCAGGGCCCCGGAGGTTTGGGGCTACACCTTC
CASRAPEVWGYTF
>TRBV29-1|TRBD1|-|TRBJ2-7
TGCAGCGTTACCGGGACAGAGACTTTCTACGAGCAGTACTTC
CSVTGTETFYEQYF
>TRBV27|TRBD1|-|TRBJ2-7
TGTGCCAGCAGCCACCGGGACAGACCCTACGAGCAGTACTTC
CASSHRDRPYEQYF